A selection of T cell receptor beta chains follows, all from one sample in a study of cytomegalovirus exposure and HLA in healthy donors. The protocol was immunoSEQ multiplex PCR, while the TCRdb copy is restricted to in-frame clones and leaves out a portion. The sample has fewer than 120,000 clones; approximately 83% are singletons. Material for sequencing was PBMCs. The source of these receptors is a man aged 35 to 55 in good health and CMV-seronegative. Each CDR3 is given with its conserved first and last residue. Fields, in order: J gene, V gene, CDR3 protein.

j_gene: TRBJ2-5
v_gene: TRBV6-5
CDR3aa: CASSANRDQETQYF

j_gene: TRBJ1-3
v_gene: TRBV7-2
CDR3aa: CASSFRSLGADTIYF

j_gene: TRBJ1-4
v_gene: TRBV4-1
CDR3aa: CASSQDGQGSTNEKLFF

j_gene: TRBJ1-2
v_gene: TRBV19
CDR3aa: CASSIAETRYTF

j_gene: TRBJ1-5
v_gene: TRBV28
CDR3aa: CASSSPGQPQHF

j_gene: TRBJ1-3
v_gene: TRBV4-2
CDR3aa: CASSQADNSGNTIYF

j_gene: TRBJ1-5
v_gene: TRBV25-1
CDR3aa: CASSPVNSNQPQHF

j_gene: TRBJ1-6
v_gene: TRBV5-1
CDR3aa: CASSSGQANSPLHF

j_gene: TRBJ2-3
v_gene: TRBV9
CDR3aa: CASSVGQVSTDTQYF

j_gene: TRBJ2-5
v_gene: TRBV4-1
CDR3aa: CASSPVAGETQYF

j_gene: TRBJ2-1
v_gene: TRBV5-4
CDR3aa: CASSSWGTGGHEQFF

j_gene: TRBJ2-7
v_gene: TRBV6-5
CDR3aa: CASSLSGSSYEQYF

j_gene: TRBJ1-5
v_gene: TRBV19
CDR3aa: CASSSQGTQPQHF

j_gene: TRBJ1-4
v_gene: TRBV5-1
CDR3aa: CASSGGQPNEKLFF

j_gene: TRBJ1-1
v_gene: TRBV28
CDR3aa: CASSRPGTYHEAFF

j_gene: TRBJ1-3
v_gene: TRBV6-5
CDR3aa: CASSSLTGGNTIYF

j_gene: TRBJ2-3
v_gene: TRBV7-9
CDR3aa: CASSLGDRDKDTQYF

j_gene: TRBJ1-2
v_gene: TRBV6-5
CDR3aa: CASSSLGGGDYGYTF

j_gene: TRBJ2-1
v_gene: TRBV28
CDR3aa: CASRSQGQGQYEQFF

j_gene: TRBJ2-5
v_gene: TRBV6-6
CDR3aa: CASRRQETQYF

j_gene: TRBJ2-5
v_gene: TRBV2
CDR3aa: CASSENIQETQYF

j_gene: TRBJ1-1
v_gene: TRBV27
CDR3aa: CASSQFRERGTEAFF

j_gene: TRBJ1-2
v_gene: TRBV5-4
CDR3aa: CASSLAGGDGYTF

j_gene: TRBJ1-4
v_gene: TRBV7-9
CDR3aa: CASSPQRQSRLSTNEKLFF

j_gene: TRBJ1-4
v_gene: TRBV7-9
CDR3aa: CASSLPGTPSTNEKLFF